A single sample is the source of the 2 T cell receptor beta chains below, sequenced in a study of T-cell reconstitution after alpha-beta-depleted transplantation in children. Using unique molecular identifiers, the investigators prepared the TCRbeta library. TCRdb used MiXCR to reprocess the PCR reads, holding one entry per CDR3 protein. The sample has about 300,000 distinct CDR3 sequences; around 10% are singletons. The sample consisted of PBMCs, taken before TCRalphabeta/CD19-depleted stem cell transplant. Receptors originate from a boy in the first two years of life with acute myeloid leukemia, due to receive a stem cell transplant.

V usage is TRBV5-1 and J usage is TRBJ1-6, with D hard to call. Trimming took off 0 bases at V and 1 base at J, with 5 bases between the two ends. CDR1 SGHRS and CDR2 YFSETQ come from the germline V gene. The CDR3 extends over 15 amino acids. The CDR3 coding sequence is TGCGCCAGCAGCTTGGGGGATTCCTATAATTCACCCCTCCACTTT. Residues: CASSLGDSYNSPLHF. Full variable domain (missing parts from reference TRBV5-1 and TRBJ1-6): KAGVTQTPRYLIKTRGQQVTLSCSPISGHRSVSWYQQTPGQGLQFLFEYFSETQRNKGNFPGRFSGRQFSNSRSEMNVSTLELGDSALYLCASSLGDSYNSPLHFGNGTRLTVT.

A few counts support this clonotype. The chain joins TRBV18 to TRBJ1-2; D unclear. This CDR3 has 13 residues. V was pared by 0 bases and J by 3 bases, with 5 bases between. Germline lookup yields CDR1 KGHSH and CDR2 LQKENI. The CDR3 here is CASSPPGHYGYTF. Here the CDR3 DNA reads TGTGCCAGCTCACCACCCGGCCACTATGGCTACACCTTC.